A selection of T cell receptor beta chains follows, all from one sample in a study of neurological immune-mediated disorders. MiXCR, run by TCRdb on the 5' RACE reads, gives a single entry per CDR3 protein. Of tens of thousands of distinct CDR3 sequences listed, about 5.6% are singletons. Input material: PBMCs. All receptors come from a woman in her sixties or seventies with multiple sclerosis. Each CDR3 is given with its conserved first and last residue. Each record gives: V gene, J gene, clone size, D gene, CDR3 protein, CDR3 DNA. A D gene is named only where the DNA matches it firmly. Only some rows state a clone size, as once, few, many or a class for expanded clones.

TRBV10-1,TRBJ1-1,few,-,CASSEPGIPAFF,TGCGCCAGCAGTGAGCCCGGGATCCCTGCTTTCTTT
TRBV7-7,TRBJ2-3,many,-,CASSLAVAGGTDTQYF,TGTGCTAGCAGCTTAGCGGTCGCAGGGGGCACAGATACGCAGTATTTT
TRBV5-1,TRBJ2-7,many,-,CASSLARGAYEQYF,TGCGCCAGCAGCTTGGCCAGGGGGGCCTACGAGCAGTACTTC
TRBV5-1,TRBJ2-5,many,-,CASSLARGQETQYF,TGCGCCAGCAGCTTGGCCAGGGGACAAGAGACCCAGTACTTC
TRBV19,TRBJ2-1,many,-,CASSNDRSSYNEQFF,TGTGCCAGTAGTAACGATCGAAGCTCCTACAATGAGCAGTTCTTC
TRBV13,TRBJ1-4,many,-,CASSLGGPGLEKLFF,TGTGCCAGCAGCTTAGGGGGGCCGGGGCTGGAAAAACTGTTTTTT
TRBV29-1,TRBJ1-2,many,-,CSVSPRTQDYGYTF,TGCAGCGTTTCTCCCCGGACCCAGGACTATGGCTACACCTTC
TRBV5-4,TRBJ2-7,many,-,CASSLGISSEQYF,TGTGCCAGCAGCCTAGGGATTTCATCCGAGCAGTACTTC
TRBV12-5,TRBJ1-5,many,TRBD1,CASAPGTGHQPQHF,TGTGCTAGTGCCCCCGGGACAGGTCACCAGCCCCAGCATTTT
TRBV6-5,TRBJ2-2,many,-,CASSRELNTGELFF,TGTGCCAGCAGCCGGGAGTTGAACACCGGGGAGCTGTTTTTT
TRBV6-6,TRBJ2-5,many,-,CASSYPPGQQETQYF,TGTGCCAGCAGTTACCCACCGGGGCAACAGGAGACCCAGTACTTC
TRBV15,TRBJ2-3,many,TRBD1,CATSRPPGQGTDTQYF,TGTGCCACCAGCAGACCCCCGGGACAGGGTACAGATACGCAGTATTTT
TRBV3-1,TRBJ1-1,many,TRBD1,CASSQGGQGYMNTEAFF,TGTGCCAGCAGCCAAGGGGGACAGGGCTACATGAACACTGAAGCTTTCTTT
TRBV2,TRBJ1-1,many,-,CASSSQGLNTEAFF,TGTGCCAGCAGCTCACAGGGCTTGAACACTGAAGCTTTCTTT
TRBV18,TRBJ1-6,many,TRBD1,CASSLTGEGDSPLHF,TGTGCCAGCTCACTAACAGGGGAGGGGGATTCACCCCTCCACTTT
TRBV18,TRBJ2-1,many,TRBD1,CASSPIAGTGRNEQFF,TGTGCCAGCTCACCTATAGCCGGGACAGGGCGAAATGAGCAGTTCTTC
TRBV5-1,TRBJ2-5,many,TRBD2,CASSLAETSGERETQYF,TGCGCCAGCAGCTTGGCCGAGACTAGCGGCGAGAGAGAGACCCAGTACTTC
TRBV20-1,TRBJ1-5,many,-,CSASQEGRANQPQHF,TGCAGTGCTAGTCAGGAAGGTCGGGCAAACCAGCCCCAGCATTTT
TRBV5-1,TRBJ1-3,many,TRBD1,CASSPGTGASSGNTIYF,TGCGCCAGCAGCCCCGGGACAGGGGCCAGCTCTGGAAACACCATATATTTT
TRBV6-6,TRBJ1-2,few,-,CASREIEARYGYTF,TGTGCCAGCAGGGAGATAGAAGCACGCTATGGCTACACCTTC
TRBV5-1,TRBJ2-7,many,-,CASNMGERPPYEQYF,TGCGCCAGCAACATGGGGGAGCGGCCGCCCTACGAGCAGTACTTC
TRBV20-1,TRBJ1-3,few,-,CSASKQENVSGNTIYF,TGCAGTGCTAGTAAACAGGAAAACGTCTCTGGAAACACCATATATTTT
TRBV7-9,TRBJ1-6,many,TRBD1,CASSHGAGGGSPLHF,TGTGCCAGCAGCCACGGGGCAGGGGGCGGTTCACCCCTCCACTTT
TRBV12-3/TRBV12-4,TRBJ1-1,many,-,CASKNRITEAFF,TGTGCCAGCAAAAACCGGATCACTGAAGCTTTCTTT
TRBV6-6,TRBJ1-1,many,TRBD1,CAIENRGPGMNTEAFF,TGTGCCATCGAGAACAGGGGCCCGGGTATGAACACTGAAGCTTTCTTT
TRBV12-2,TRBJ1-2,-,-,CASRSAQGAPNYGYTF,TGTGCAAGTCGCTCAGCGCAGGGGGCTCCTAACTATGGCTACACCTTC
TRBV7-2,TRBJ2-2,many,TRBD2,CASSPPVERGGTGELFF,TGTGCCAGCAGCCCCCCGGTCGAGCGGGGCGGGACCGGGGAGCTGTTTTTT
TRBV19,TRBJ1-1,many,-,CATKYHGATEAFF,TGTGCCACCAAATACCATGGGGCCACTGAAGCTTTCTTT
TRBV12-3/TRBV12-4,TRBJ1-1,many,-,CASSLGRNTEAFF,TGTGCCAGCAGTTTAGGCCGGAACACTGAAGCTTTCTTT
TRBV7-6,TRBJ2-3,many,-,CASSSPPGTRTDTQYF,TGTGCCAGCAGCTCACCACCCGGGACTCGCACAGATACGCAGTATTTT
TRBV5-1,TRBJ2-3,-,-,CASSARLFGTDTQYF,TGCGCCAGCAGCGCAAGACTATTCGGAACAGATACGCAGTATTTT
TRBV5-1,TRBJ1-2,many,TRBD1,CASSVASGTGEGYTF,TGCGCCAGCAGCGTTGCCTCCGGGACAGGGGAGGGCTACACCTTC
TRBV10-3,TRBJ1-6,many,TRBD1,CAISRDRVNSPLHF,TGTGCCATCAGCCGGGACAGAGTAAATTCACCCCTCCACTTT
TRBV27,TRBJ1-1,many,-,CASRPRVGTEAFF,TGTGCCAGCAGACCCCGGGTGGGCACTGAAGCTTTCTTT
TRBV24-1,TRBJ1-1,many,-,CATSRGPMNTEAFF,TGTGCCACCAGTCGGGGACCGATGAACACTGAAGCTTTCTTT
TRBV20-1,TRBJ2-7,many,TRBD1,CSASDRGKGYEQYF,TGCAGTGCATCGGACAGGGGAAAAGGTTACGAGCAGTACTTC
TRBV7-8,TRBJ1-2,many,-,CASSREGFFYGYTF,TGTGCCAGCAGCAGAGAGGGGTTTTTCTATGGCTACACCTTC
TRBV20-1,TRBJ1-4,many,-,CSAISQNEKLFF,TGCAGTGCTATCTCCCAGAATGAAAAACTGTTTTTT
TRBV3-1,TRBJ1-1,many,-,CASSQRQIKSTEAFF,TGTGCCAGCAGCCAAAGGCAGATAAAGAGCACTGAAGCTTTCTTT
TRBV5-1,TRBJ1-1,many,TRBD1,CASSSQQGTVTEAFF,TGCGCCAGCAGCTCCCAACAGGGGACGGTCACTGAAGCTTTCTTT
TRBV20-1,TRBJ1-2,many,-,CSAQGSYGYTF,TGCAGTGCGCAGGGGAGTTATGGCTACACCTTC
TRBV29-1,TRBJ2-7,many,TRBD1,CSVADRGSSYEQYF,TGCAGCGTCGCCGACAGGGGCTCCTCCTACGAGCAGTACTTC
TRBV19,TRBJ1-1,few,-,CASKRGAWTEAFF,TGTGCCAGTAAAAGGGGCGCATGGACTGAAGCTTTCTTT
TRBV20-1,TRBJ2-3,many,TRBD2,CSARGLAGVVDTQYF,TGCAGTGCTAGAGGACTAGCGGGGGTGGTAGATACGCAGTATTTT
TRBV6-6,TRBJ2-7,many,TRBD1,CASSPADRVHEQYF,TGTGCCAGCAGCCCGGCGGACAGGGTCCACGAGCAGTACTTC
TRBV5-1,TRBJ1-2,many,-,CASSPIPGDNYGYTF,TGCGCCAGCAGCCCCATCCCAGGGGATAACTATGGCTACACCTTC
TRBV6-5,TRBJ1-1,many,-,CASSRFALGTEAFF,TGTGCCAGCAGCCGCTTCGCTTTGGGCACTGAAGCTTTCTTT
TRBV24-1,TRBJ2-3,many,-,CATSERSTDTQYF,TGTGCCACCAGTGAAAGGTCCACAGATACGCAGTATTTT
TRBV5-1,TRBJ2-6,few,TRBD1,CASRPTGISGANVLTF,TGCGCCAGCAGACCGACAGGGATCTCTGGGGCCAACGTCCTGACTTTC
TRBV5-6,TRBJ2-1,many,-,CASSLAPYNEQFF,TGTGCCAGCAGCTTGGCCCCCTACAATGAGCAGTTCTTC
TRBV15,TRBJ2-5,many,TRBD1,CATSPLRDSQETQYF,TGTGCCACCAGCCCCCTCCGGGACAGCCAAGAGACCCAGTACTTC